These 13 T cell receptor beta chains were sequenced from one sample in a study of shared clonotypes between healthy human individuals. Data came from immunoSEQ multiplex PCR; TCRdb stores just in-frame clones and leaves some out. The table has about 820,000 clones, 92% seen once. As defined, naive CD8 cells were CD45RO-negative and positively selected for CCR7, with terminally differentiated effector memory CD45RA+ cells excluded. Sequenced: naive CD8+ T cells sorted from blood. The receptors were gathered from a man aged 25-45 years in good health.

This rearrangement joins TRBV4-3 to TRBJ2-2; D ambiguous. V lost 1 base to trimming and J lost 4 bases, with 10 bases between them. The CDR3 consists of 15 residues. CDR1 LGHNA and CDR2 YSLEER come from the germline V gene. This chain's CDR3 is CASSQVWVGTGELFF. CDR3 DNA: TGCGCCAGCAGCCAAGTCTGGGTCGGCACCGGGGAGCTGTTTTTT.

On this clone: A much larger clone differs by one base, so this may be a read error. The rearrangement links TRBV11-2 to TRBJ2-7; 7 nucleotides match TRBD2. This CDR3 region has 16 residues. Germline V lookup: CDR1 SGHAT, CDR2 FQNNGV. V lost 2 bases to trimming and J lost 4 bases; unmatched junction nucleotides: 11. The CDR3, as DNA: TGTGCCAGCAGCTTATGGGGGGGGGTCGACTGGTACGAGCAGTACTTC. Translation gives CASSLWGGVDWYEQYF.

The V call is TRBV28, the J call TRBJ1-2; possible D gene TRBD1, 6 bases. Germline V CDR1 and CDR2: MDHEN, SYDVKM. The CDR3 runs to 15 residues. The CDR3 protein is CASRPTGLLNYGYTF. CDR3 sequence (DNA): TGTGCTAGCCGACCGACAGGCCTACTTAACTATGGCTACACCTTC.

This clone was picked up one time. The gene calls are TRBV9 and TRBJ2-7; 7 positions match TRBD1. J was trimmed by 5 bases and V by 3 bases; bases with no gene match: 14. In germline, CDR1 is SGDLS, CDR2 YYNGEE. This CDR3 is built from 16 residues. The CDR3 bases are TGTGCCAGCAGCGCAACCGGGACAGCCGTTTGGAACGAGCAGTACTTC. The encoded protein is CASSATGTAVWNEQYF.

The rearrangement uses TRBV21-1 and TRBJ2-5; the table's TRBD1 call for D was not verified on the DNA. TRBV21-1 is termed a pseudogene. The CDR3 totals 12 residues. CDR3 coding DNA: TGTGCCAGCAGTGACAGTTCGGTGGCCCAGTACTTC. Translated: CASSDSSVAQYF.

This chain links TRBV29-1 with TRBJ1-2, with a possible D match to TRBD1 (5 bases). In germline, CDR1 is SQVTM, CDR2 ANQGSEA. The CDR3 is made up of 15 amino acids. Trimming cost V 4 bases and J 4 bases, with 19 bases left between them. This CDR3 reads CSVVQESWVSYGYTF. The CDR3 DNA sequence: TGCAGCGTTGTACAGGAATCGTGGGTTTCCTATGGCTACACCTTC.

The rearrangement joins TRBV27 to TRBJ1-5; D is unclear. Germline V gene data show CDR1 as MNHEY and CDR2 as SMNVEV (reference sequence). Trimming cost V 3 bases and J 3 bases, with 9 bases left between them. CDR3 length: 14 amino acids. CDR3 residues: CASSFGVDNQPQHF. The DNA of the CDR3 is TGTGCCAGCAGTTTCGGGGTTGACAATCAGCCCCAGCATTTT.

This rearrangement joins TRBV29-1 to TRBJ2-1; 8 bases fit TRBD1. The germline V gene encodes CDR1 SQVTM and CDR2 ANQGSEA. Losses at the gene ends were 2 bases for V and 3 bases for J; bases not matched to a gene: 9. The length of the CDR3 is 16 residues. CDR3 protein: CSVERTGMPNYNEQFF. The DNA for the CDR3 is TGCAGCGTTGAAAGGACAGGGATGCCAAACTACAATGAGCAGTTCTTC.

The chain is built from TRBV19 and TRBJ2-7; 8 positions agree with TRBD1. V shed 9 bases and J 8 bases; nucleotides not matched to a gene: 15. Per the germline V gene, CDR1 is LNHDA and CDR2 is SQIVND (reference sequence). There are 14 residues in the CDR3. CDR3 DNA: TGTGCCAGCGGTACCGGGACAGGACTTTGGAAGCAGTACTTC. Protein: CASGTGTGLWKQYF.

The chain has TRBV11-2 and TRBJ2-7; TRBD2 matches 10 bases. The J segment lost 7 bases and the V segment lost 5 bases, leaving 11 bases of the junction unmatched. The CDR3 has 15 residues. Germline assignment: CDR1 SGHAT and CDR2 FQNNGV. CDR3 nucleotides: TGTGCCAGCAGCCACGGACTAGCGGCCTCTCGGGAGCAGTACTTC. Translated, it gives CASSHGLAASREQYF.

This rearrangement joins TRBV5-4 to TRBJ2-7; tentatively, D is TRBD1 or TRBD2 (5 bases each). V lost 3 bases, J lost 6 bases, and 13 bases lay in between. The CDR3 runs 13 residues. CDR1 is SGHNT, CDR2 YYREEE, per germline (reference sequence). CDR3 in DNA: TGTGCCAGCAGCTGGGGCGGGCTCTCCGAGCAGTACTTC. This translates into CASSWGGLSEQYF.

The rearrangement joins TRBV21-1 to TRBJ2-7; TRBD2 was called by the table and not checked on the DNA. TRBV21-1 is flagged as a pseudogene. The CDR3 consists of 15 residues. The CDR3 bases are TGTGCCAGCAGCAAGGTTTCCGGGAGGGCCTACGAGCAGTACTTC. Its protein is CASSKVSGRAYEQYF.

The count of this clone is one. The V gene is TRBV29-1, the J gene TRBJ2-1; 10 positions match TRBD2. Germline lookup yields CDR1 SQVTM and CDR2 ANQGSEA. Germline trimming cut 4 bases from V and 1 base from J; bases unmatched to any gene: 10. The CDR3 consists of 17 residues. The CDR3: CSVGAGASGSSYNEQFF. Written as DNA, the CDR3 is TGCAGCGTTGGAGCAGGGGCTAGCGGGAGTTCCTACAATGAGCAGTTCTTC.